This T cell receptor (beta chain) was sequenced in a study of blood T cells in healthy people across ages (dated by TCRdb to the mid-2010s). As for the study more broadly: In model experiments, roughly one uniquely barcoded TCR beta cDNA molecule per two T cells was captured by template switching. The study measured age-related changes in TCR beta repertoire diversity using deep sequencing normalized with unique cDNA molecular identifiers. Donors were grouped into four age groups: young (average roughly 16 years), middle-aged (over 35), aged (around 56) and long-lived (around 80). Using the same blood draw, the study looked at two additional independent replicas of 1 million unique cDNA reads for two donors, one aged 18 to 30 and the other aged 80 or older.

With regard to this clonotype: Its target antigen remains unknown. Base qualities are not provided; no much larger clone lies one nucleotide away.

Broad study findings and their caveats: Observed TCR beta diversity per million T cells fell roughly linearly with age, and a significant reduction was already apparent by age approximately 40. Estimates of total diversity from one million sequenced T cells were regarded as lower bounds and underestimates. Because profiling used bulk unsorted PBMCs, naive and antigen-experienced compartments could not be compared conclusively. Compared with the aged group, the long-lived group had more naive CD4+ T cells, fewer expanded clones and increased TCR diversity, a pattern suggesting age selection. Because the CMV infection status of the donors was unknown, age-related changes in expanded clonotypes may potentially have been confounded. The percentage of naive T cells measured by flow cytometry correlated strongly with observed TCR beta diversity.

Preparation of the library involved 5' RACE. The reads were generated on an Illumina HiSeq 2500. A second roughly 6 to 11 cycle PCR used a sample-barcoded 5' primer and a J-beta primer mix. A unique molecular identifier was introduced onto each TCR beta cDNA molecule by a template-switch 5' adaptor carrying 12 random nucleotides. Each sample yielded at least 2.5 million CDR3-containing paired-end reads. First-strand cDNA synthesis was performed from all RNA using the Mint cDNA synthesis kit, with priming by a TRBC-specific oligonucleotide. Following uracil-DNA glycosylase treatment, a first 18-cycle PCR with universal primers M1SS and BC2_uni_R was performed on all cDNA. The authors' pipeline ran thus. For normalization, 1 million high-quality reads, each with a distinct molecular identifier, were randomly selected from each sample. Reads with shared molecular identifiers were discarded instead of being binned into consensus sequences. MiTCR, with a Q25 quality threshold and the strictest error-elimination algorithm, was used for CDR3 identification, clonotype clustering and error correction. A nonparametric unseen species model with Euler transformation was used to estimate lower-bound total TCR beta diversity. Using fastp at Q25 and MiXCR, TCRdb reprocessed the public reads and kept productive beta chains. Under each unique CDR3 protein, matching rows form one entry showing the most common genes and DNA. The V and J calls were determined by TCRdb, not by the authors. Here the sample has some 930,000 distinct CDR3 sequences; under 35% occur a single time. The ten largest make up 10% of the sample.

V sheds 3 bases and J sheds 6 bases, leaving 14 bases between their ends. Taken from the germline V gene, the CDR1 and CDR2 loops are SQVTM and ANQGSEA. Inclusive of the bounding cysteine and phenylalanine, the CDR3 is 13 residues long. Solely the CDR3 DNA is kept, with 39 bases framed from the first base. The 35 to 40 donors, aged about 6 to 100 years, were systemically healthy Caucasian individuals from Russia. Around 10 milliliters of peripheral blood were collected from each donor into EDTA-treated Vacutainer tubes. Ficoll-Paque density-gradient centrifugation was used to isolate PBMCs, with at least 6 million per sample. Trizol reagent was used to extract total RNA from the PBMCs, yielding at least 6 micrograms per sample. Naive CD45RAhigh/CD27high T cell percentages were measured by flow cytometry on a PBMC aliquot from every donor. The sample was also linked to a second study, of T cells of mothers and their children. Per the second study: Donors were nine systemically healthy Caucasian individuals: three mothers and their six children. cDNA synthesis consumed the entire amount of extracted RNA, loaded at around 1.4 ug RNA in each 15 ul reaction. Sample barcodes and 2-4 random nucleotides were added via the M1S primer in the second PCR. More than 8 million TCR beta CDR3 reads were obtained from each mother, and some 3 million reads were obtained from each child. TCR recombination output is similarly shaped by thymic selection in related and unrelated pairs, with a minor effect exerted by inherited differences. Normalized repertoire overlap was always slightly but never significantly higher in related than unrelated mother-child pairs. No persistent microchimeric T cell clones were found, with a detection sensitivity of roughly 99 clones per million clonotypes. To look for features that set related mother-child pairs apart from unrelated individuals, the researchers ran deep NGS to compare the TCR beta repertoires of mothers and children. Mothers averaged about 40 +/- 4 years of age and children averaged about 10 +/- 4 years. After adapter ligation was performed with NEBNext reagents, the libraries were sequenced on an Illumina HiSeq 2000 with 100+100 nt paired-end reads. To avoid cross-contamination, the mother libraries and the child libraries were prepared a month apart and sequenced in separate runs. For each donor, somewhere between about 450,000 and 2,200,000 distinct TCR beta clonotypes were identified. Naive TCR beta clonotypes were estimated from low-frequency clonotypes matched to each donor's FACS-determined naive share, without sorting.

The receptor was derived from a middle-aged woman in good health. Input material: blood. The V and J segments used are TRBV29-1 and TRBJ1-2; the D gene assignment is ambiguous. The DNA reads TGCAGCGTTGAGAAAGGGTTCCGGCATGGCTACACCTTC. Its product reads: CSVEKGFRHGYTF.